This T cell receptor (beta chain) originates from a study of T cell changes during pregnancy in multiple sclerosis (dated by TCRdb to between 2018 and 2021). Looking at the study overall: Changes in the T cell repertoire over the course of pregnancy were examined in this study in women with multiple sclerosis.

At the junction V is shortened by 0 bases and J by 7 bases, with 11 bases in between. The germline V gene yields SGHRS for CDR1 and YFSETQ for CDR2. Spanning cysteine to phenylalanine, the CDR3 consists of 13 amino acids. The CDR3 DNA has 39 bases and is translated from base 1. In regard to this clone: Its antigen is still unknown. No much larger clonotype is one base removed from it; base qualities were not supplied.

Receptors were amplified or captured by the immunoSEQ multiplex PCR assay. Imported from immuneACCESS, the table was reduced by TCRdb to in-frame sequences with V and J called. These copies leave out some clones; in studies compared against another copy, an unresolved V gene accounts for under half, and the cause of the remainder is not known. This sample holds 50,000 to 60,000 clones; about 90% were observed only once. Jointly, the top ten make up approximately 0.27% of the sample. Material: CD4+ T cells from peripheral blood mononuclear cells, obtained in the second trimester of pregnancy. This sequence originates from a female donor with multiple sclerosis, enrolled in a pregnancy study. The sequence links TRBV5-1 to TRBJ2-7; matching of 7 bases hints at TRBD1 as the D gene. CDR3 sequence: CASSLAPGGEQYF. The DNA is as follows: TGCGCCAGCAGCTTGGCTCCAGGGGGGGAGCAGTACTTC.